This T cell receptor (beta chain) was identified during a study of T cell repertoires in aging, cancer and after chemotherapy. The wider study: Clear clonal overlap appeared across healthy donor samples taken over several months to years. Study-wide results and caveats: These repertoire data do not allow conclusions about immunological memory after chemotherapy. Compared with age-matched healthy donors, untreated hematological or solid cancer patients showed higher blood TCR clonality. In cancer patients, declining TCR diversity with age involved lost richness and lost evenness.

Amplification of TCR beta used genomic DNA extracted from peripheral blood. CDR3 length: 14 amino acids. The germline CDR1 and CDR2 sequences are SGHTA and FQGNSA. With 1 base removed from V and 4 bases from J, the gap between germline ends came to 7 bases. TRB rearrangements spanning V, D and J were amplified using mixed TRB-A/B primers. TCRdb re-derived calls from the multiplex PCR reads in MiXCR, one entry per CDR3 protein. The table shows roughly 9,800 distinct CDR3 sequences, with approximately 37% occurring only once. This clonotype showed up just a few times. No antigen is known for it. The source of this sequence is a human donor in good health. This chain connects TRBV7-2 to TRBJ1-4; D unclear. The sequencing sample was made of blood. The CDR3 DNA follows: TGTGCCAGCAGCTTAGTATATAGTAATGAAAAACTGTTTTTT. It specifies CASSLVYSNEKLFF.